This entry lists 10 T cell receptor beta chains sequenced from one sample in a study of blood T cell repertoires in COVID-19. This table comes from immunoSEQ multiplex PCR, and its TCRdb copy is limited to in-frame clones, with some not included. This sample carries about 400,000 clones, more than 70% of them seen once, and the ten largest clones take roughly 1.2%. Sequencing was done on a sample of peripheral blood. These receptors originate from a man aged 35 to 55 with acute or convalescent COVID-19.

Here the CDR3 DNA reads TGTGCCAGCAGCTTCCTACGAAGCCCCGGGGAGCTGTTTTTT. Protein sequence: CASSFLRSPGELFF. The rearrangement joins TRBV27 to TRBJ2-2; D not resolved. Trimming stripped 6 bases from V and 6 bases from J, with 14 bases between. Germline-derived CDR1 and CDR2 are MNHEY and SMNVEV (reference sequence). CDR3 length: 14 residues.

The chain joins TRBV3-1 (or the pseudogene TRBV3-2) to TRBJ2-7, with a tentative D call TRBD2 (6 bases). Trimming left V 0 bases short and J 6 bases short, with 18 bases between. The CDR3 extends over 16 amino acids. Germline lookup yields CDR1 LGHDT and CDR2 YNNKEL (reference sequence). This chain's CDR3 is CASSQDLGGLGREQYF. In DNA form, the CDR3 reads TGTGCCAGCAGCCAAGATCTGGGGGGATTGGGGCGCGAGCAGTACTTC.

CDR3 sequence reads: CASSETGNSNQPQHF. CDR3 in DNA: TGTGCCAGCAGTGAAACAGGGAATAGCAATCAGCCCCAGCATTTT. This chain links TRBV27 with TRBJ1-5, with D possibly being TRBD1 (6 bases). This CDR3 is 15 amino acids long. The V and J ends lost 5 bases and 0 bases respectively, with 11 bases between them. Looked up from germline, CDR1 is MNHEY and CDR2 is SMNVEV (reference sequence).

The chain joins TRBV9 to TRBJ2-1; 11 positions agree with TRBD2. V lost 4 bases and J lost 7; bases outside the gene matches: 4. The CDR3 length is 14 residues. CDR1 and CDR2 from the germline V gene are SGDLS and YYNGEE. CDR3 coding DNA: TGTGCCAGCAGCCCCCGACTAGCGGGAAATGAGCAGTTCTTC. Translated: CASSPRLAGNEQFF. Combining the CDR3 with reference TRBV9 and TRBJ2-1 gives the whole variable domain DSGVTQTPKHLITATGQRVTLRCSPRSGDLSVYWYQQSLDQGLQFLIQYYNGEERAKGNILERFSAQQFPDLHSELNLSSLELGDSALYFCASSPRLAGNEQFFGPGTRLTVL.

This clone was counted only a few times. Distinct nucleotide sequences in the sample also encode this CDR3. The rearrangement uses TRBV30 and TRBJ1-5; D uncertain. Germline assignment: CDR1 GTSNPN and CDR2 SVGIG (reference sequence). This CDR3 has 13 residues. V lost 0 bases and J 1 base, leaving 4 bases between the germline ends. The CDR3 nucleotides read TGTGCCTGGAGTGTACAGAGCAATCAGCCCCAGCATTTT. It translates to CAWSVQSNQPQHF.

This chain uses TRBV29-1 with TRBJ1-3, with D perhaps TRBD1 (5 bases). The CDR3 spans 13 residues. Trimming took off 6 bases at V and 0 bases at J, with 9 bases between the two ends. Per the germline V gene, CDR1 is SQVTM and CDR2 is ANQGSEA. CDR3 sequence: CSVEDISGNTIYF. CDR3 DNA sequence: TGCAGCGTCGAGGACATCTCTGGAAACACCATATATTTT.

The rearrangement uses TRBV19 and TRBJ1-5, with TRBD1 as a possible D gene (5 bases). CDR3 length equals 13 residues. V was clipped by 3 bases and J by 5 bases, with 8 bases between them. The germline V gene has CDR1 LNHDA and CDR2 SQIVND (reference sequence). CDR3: CASSMRRDQPQHF. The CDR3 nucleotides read TGTGCCAGTAGTATGCGCAGGGATCAGCCCCAGCATTTT. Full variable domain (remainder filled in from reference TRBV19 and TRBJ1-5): DGGITQSPKYLFRKEGQNVTLSCEQNLNHDAMYWYRQDPGQGLRLIYYSQIVNDFQKGDIAEGYSVSREKKESFPLTVTSAQKNPTAFYLCASSMRRDQPQHFGDGTRLSIL.

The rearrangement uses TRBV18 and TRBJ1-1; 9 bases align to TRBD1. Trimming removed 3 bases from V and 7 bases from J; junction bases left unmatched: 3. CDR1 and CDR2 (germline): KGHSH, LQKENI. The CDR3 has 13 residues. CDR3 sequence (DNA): TGTGCCAGCTCACCCGGACAGGGGTTTGAAGCTTTCTTT. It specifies CASSPGQGFEAFF.

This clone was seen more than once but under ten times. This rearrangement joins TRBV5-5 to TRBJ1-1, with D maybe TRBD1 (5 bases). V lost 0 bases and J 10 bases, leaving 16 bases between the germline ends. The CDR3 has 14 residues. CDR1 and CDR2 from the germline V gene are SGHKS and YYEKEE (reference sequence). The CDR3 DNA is TGTGCCAGCAGCTTGGCTGTCGGGGGGTTGGGAGCTTTCTTT. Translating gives CASSLAVGGLGAFF.

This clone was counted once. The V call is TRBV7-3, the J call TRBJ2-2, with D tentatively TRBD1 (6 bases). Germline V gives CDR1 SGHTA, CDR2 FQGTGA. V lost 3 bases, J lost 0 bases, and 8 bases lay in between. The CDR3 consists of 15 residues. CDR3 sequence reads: CASSFGGANTGELFF. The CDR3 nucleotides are TGTGCCAGCAGCTTTGGGGGCGCGAACACCGGGGAGCTGTTTTTT.